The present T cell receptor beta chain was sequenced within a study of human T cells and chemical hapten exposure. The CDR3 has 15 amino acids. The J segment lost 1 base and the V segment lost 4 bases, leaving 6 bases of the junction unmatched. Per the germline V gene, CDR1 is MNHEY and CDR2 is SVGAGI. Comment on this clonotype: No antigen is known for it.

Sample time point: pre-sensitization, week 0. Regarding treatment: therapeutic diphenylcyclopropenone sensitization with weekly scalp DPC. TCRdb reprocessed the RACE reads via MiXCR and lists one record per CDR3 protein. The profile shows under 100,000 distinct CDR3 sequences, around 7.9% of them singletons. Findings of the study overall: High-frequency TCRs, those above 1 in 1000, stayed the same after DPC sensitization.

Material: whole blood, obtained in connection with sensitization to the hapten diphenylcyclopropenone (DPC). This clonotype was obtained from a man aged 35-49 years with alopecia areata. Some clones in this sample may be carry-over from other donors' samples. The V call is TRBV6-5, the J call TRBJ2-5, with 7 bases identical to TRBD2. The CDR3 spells CASSSDSGPQETQYF. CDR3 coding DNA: TGTGCCAGCAGTTCGGATAGCGGGCCCCAAGAGACCCAGTACTTC.